A selection of T cell receptor beta chains follows, all from one sample in a study of blood T cell repertoires in COVID-19. Clones were sequenced by immunoSEQ multiplex PCR, and TCRdb holds only the in-frame ones, with some missing. This sample has about 230,000 clones, with around four fifths found just once. The sequenced sample was peripheral blood. Receptor source: a woman aged 65 to 85 with active or convalescent COVID-19. The CDR3 runs from the conserved cysteine through the conserved F or W. The D gene is left open where the match is weak. Clone size is not always given. Where it is, it says once, few, many or a class for expanded clones.

J gene	clone size	V gene	D gene	CDR3 protein	CDR3 DNA
TRBJ1-6	NA	TRBV9	TRBD1	CASSSHGTGNNSPLHF	TGTGCCAGCAGCTCACACGGGACAGGGAATAATTCACCCCTCCACTTT
TRBJ2-5	once	TRBV5-1	NA	CASSLRGADQETQYF	TGCGCCAGCAGCTTGCGTGGGGCAGACCAAGAGACCCAGTACTTC
TRBJ2-3	NA	TRBV2	NA	CASKEGEGTDTQYF	TGTGCCAGCAAGGAGGGAGAAGGTACAGATACGCAGTATTTT
TRBJ2-3	NA	TRBV5-1	TRBD2	CASSLFSSGSPDTQYF	TGCGCCAGCAGCTTGTTTTCTAGCGGGAGTCCAGATACGCAGTATTTT
TRBJ2-5	NA	TRBV5-4	TRBD2	CASSFGLAGEQETQYF	TGTGCCAGCAGCTTCGGTTTAGCGGGAGAGCAAGAGACCCAGTACTTC
TRBJ2-5	NA	TRBV4-1	NA	CASSQFMTLYGTQYF	TGCGCCAGCAGCCAATTCATGACTTTATACGGGACCCAGTACTTC
TRBJ2-2	few	TRBV6-4	NA	CASSDRGFAGELFF	TGTGCCAGCAGTGACAGGGGTTTCGCCGGGGAGCTGTTTTTT
TRBJ2-3	once	TRBV11-3	NA	CASSLDPSVDTQYF	TGTGCCAGCAGCTTAGATCCCTCCGTGGATACGCAGTATTTT
TRBJ1-2	NA	TRBV30	NA	CAWRGHPVLYGYTF	TGTGCCTGGAGGGGACACCCCGTTCTCTATGGCTACACCTTC
TRBJ2-7	NA	TRBV12-3/TRBV12-4	NA	CASSSGTNYEQYF	TGTGCCAGCAGCTCCGGGACAAACTACGAGCAGTACTTC
TRBJ2-1	NA	TRBV9	TRBD2	CASSGGGRAYNEQFF	TGTGCCAGCAGCGGGGGAGGGCGGGCCTACAATGAGCAGTTCTTC
TRBJ1-2	NA	TRBV10-3	NA	CAISQLGTNYGYTF	TGTGCCATCAGCCAGCTTGGGACAAACTATGGCTACACCTTC
TRBJ2-7	NA	TRBV11-2	NA	CASSLDRSGTSGEQYF	TGTGCCAGCAGCTTAGATAGGTCCGGGACATCGGGCGAGCAGTACTTC
TRBJ1-5	few	TRBV5-8	NA	CASTRTRQGPQHF	TGTGCCAGCACCCGGACACGGCAAGGGCCCCAGCATTTT
TRBJ1-6	NA	TRBV6-6	TRBD1	CASSSQGESSPLHF	TGTGCCAGCAGTTCACAGGGGGAATCGTCACCCCTCCACTTT
TRBJ2-7	NA	TRBV5-1	NA	CASSLQGRYEQYF	TGCGCCAGCAGCTTGCAGGGCAGGTACGAGCAGTACTTC
TRBJ1-1	NA	TRBV5-1	NA	CASSLVPGTQNTEAFF	TGCGCCAGCAGCTTGGTACCAGGTACCCAGAACACTGAAGCTTTCTTT
TRBJ2-7	NA	TRBV18	TRBD1	CASSPSQGAEQYF	TGTGCCAGCTCACCAAGTCAGGGGGCAGAGCAGTACTTC
TRBJ1-4	NA	TRBV10-3	TRBD1	CAIGGQDNEKLFF	TGTGCCATCGGGGGACAGGATAATGAAAAACTGTTTTTT
TRBJ1-2	once	TRBV5-1	TRBD1	CASSLAEWDSSSEGPTNYGYTF	TGCGCCAGCAGCTTGGCCGAGTGGGACAGCTCAAGTGAGGGTCCAACTAACTATGGCTACACCTTC
TRBJ2-1	NA	TRBV3-1/TRBV3-2	NA	CASSQSAGGREQFF	TGTGCCAGCAGCCAGTCCGCTGGCGGGCGCGAGCAGTTCTTC
TRBJ2-1	NA	TRBV6-2/TRBV6-3	TRBD1	CASSYQGASYNEQFF	TGTGCCAGCAGTTACCAGGGGGCATCCTACAATGAGCAGTTCTTC
TRBJ1-1	NA	TRBV5-1	NA	CASSLGAVNTEAFF	TGCGCCAGCAGCTTGGGGGCCGTGAACACTGAAGCTTTCTTT
TRBJ2-1	NA	TRBV5-6	NA	CASSLGQVGTIEQFF	TGTGCCAGCAGCTTGGGACAGGTTGGGACAATTGAGCAGTTCTTC
TRBJ2-5	NA	TRBV14	TRBD1	CASSRTGRETQYF	TGTGCCAGCAGCCGGACAGGGCGGGAGACCCAGTACTTC
TRBJ1-2	NA	TRBV5-1	NA	CASSLEYGDYGYTF	TGCGCCAGCAGCTTGGAGTACGGGGACTATGGCTACACCTTC
TRBJ2-7	NA	TRBV11-1	NA	CASSPPRGPTYEQYF	TGTGCCAGCAGTCCCCCCAGGGGTCCCACCTACGAGCAGTACTTC
TRBJ1-4	few	TRBV7-9	NA	CASSLGSWEAGEKLFF	TGTGCCAGCAGCTTAGGGTCGTGGGAGGCTGGTGAAAAACTGTTTTTT
TRBJ1-4	NA	TRBV2	TRBD1	CASSWDRLNEKLFF	TGTGCCAGCAGTTGGGACAGGTTAAATGAAAAACTGTTTTTT
TRBJ2-2	NA	TRBV10-3	NA	CAAGPGDTYTGELFF	TGTGCCGCGGGTCCTGGGGACACCTACACCGGGGAGCTGTTTTTT
TRBJ1-4	NA	TRBV5-6	NA	CASTSIGGPGIPNEKLFF	TGTGCCAGCACCTCCATTGGGGGCCCGGGGATACCTAATGAAAAACTGTTTTTT
TRBJ2-1	NA	TRBV7-2	NA	CASSLWTVTYNEQFF	TGTGCCAGCAGCTTATGGACTGTTACCTACAATGAGCAGTTCTTC
TRBJ2-5	few	TRBV5-4	TRBD2	CASSLYSGGQETQYF	TGTGCCAGCAGCTTGTACAGCGGGGGACAAGAGACCCAGTACTTC
TRBJ1-1	NA	TRBV30	TRBD1	CAWKGAAEAFF	TGTGCCTGGAAGGGGGCAGCTGAAGCTTTCTTT